This entry lists 13 T cell receptor beta chains sequenced from one sample in a study of long-term antiretroviral therapy in people with HIV. Researchers ran immunoSEQ v3.0 at survey level. Profiling relied on immunoSEQ multiplex PCR, and the TCRdb table lists in-frame clones only, not all of them. The sample has more than 20,000 clones; about 82% are singletons. The specimen comprised unsorted PBMCs, sampled approximately 4 years after starting antiretroviral therapy. The source of these receptors is a man between 18 and 29 years old with HIV.

This clone has just a few counts. V gene TRBV10-3 combines with J gene TRBJ1-6; no firm D call. V was pared by 1 base and J by 8 bases, with 6 bases between. The germline V gene encodes CDR1 ENHRY and CDR2 SYGVKD. The CDR3 sequence is 13 residues long. The CDR3 spells CAISEFLDSPLHF. The CDR3 nucleotides are TGTGCCATCAGTGAGTTTCTTGATTCACCCCTCCACTTT.

The chain is built from TRBV11-2 and TRBJ2-7; 7 nucleotides line up with TRBD1. This CDR3 is built from 13 residues. Losses at the gene ends were 5 bases for V and 5 bases for J; bases not matched to a gene: 6. Germline loops: CDR1 SGHAT, CDR2 FQNNGV. In DNA form, the CDR3 reads TGTGCCAGCAGCATGACAGGGCCCCACGAGCAGTACGTC. Amino acid sequence: CASSMTGPHEQYV.

The chain couples TRBV15 to TRBJ2-4; 8 nucleotides agree with TRBD2. Germline values: CDR1 LNHNV, CDR2 YYDKDF (reference sequence). After removal of 1 base from V and 6 bases from J, the junction contained 11 bases not matched to a gene. The CDR3 is 17 amino acids. The CDR3 here is CATSRAGSGGLRNIQYF. The DNA for the CDR3 is TGTGCCACCAGCAGAGCCGGGTCGGGGGGGCTTAGAAACATTCAGTACTTC.

The CDR3, as DNA: TGTGCCAGCAGCCAAGGTGGCACCATATATTTT. Its protein is CASSQGGTIYF. The rearrangement links TRBV4-2 to TRBJ1-3; D unclear. The CDR3 consists of 11 residues. Trimming cost V 1 base and J 9 bases, with 4 bases left between them. Per the germline V gene, CDR1 is LGHNA and CDR2 is YNFKEQ.

The chain is built from TRBV27 and TRBJ2-6; D ambiguous. V lost 3 bases and J lost 0, with 6 bases in between. Germline values: CDR1 MNHEY, CDR2 SMNVEV (reference sequence). This CDR3 contains 15 residues. The CDR3, as DNA: TGTGCCAGCAGTTTCGTCAGCTCTGGGGCCAACGTCCTGACTTTC. This translates into CASSFVSSGANVLTF.

The gene calls are TRBV27 and TRBJ1-1; D is uncertain. The V end lost 9 bases, the J end lost 6 bases, and 11 bases lay between the germline ends. Germline loops: CDR1 MNHEY, CDR2 SMNVEV (reference sequence). The CDR3 runs to 11 residues. The CDR3 sequence: CASLMGAEAFF. CDR3 DNA sequence: TGTGCCAGTTTGATGGGAGCTGAAGCTTTCTTT.

The V gene is TRBV6-5, the J gene TRBJ1-2; D possibly corresponds to TRBD1 (5 bases). Per germline, CDR1 MNHEY and CDR2 SVGAGI. Deletions cut 0 bases from V and 4 bases from J, with 9 bases between. The CDR3 has 14 residues. The CDR3 nucleotides are TGTGCCAGCAGTTACTCGATTCAGGGCTATGGCTACACCTTC. Translation gives CASSYSIQGYGYTF.

This clone was found a few times. The junction and the germline gene differ at one end; a read error may be behind it. The chain has TRBV7-6 and TRBJ2-7; D may be TRBD1 (7 bases). This CDR3 is built from 13 residues. Germline loops: CDR1 SGHVS, CDR2 FNYEAQ. The DNA of the CDR3 is TGTGCCAGCAGCTTGATCCTGGAGGGCAGGGGGGACTTC. It is translated as CASSLILEGRGDF.

The chain recombines TRBV19 with TRBJ1-2; 9 bases agree with TRBD1. From germline, CDR1 is LNHDA and CDR2 SQIVND (reference sequence). The CDR3 sequence is 13 residues long. Trimming took 5 bases from V and 5 from J; bases not matched to a gene: 3. The CDR3 DNA reads as TGTGCCAGTAGTCAAGGGACAGGGTATGGCTACACCTTC. This sequence encodes CASSQGTGYGYTF. The full variable domain, in which reference TRBV19 and TRBJ1-2 provide the parts outside the CDR3, is DGGITQSPKYLFRKEGQNVTLSCEQNLNHDAMYWYRQDPGQGLRLIYYSQIVNDFQKGDIAEGYSVSREKKESFPLTVTSAQKNPTAFYLCASSQGTGYGYTFGSGTRLTVV.

The chain is built from TRBV7-2 and TRBJ1-1; D is possibly TRBD1 (6 bases). This CDR3 contains 13 residues. V was cut by 6 bases and J by 4 bases, with 12 bases left in between. CDR1 is SGHTA and CDR2 is FQGNSA in the germline V gene. The CDR3 nucleotides are TGTGCCAGCAGACAAAGGGGGGGCACTGAAGCTTTCTTT. It translates to CASRQRGGTEAFF.

The chain combines TRBV6-5 with TRBJ1-1, with D maybe TRBD1 (5 bases). Germline V gene data show CDR1 as MNHEY and CDR2 as SVGAGI. The CDR3 has 15 amino acids. V dropped 0 bases and J dropped 5 bases, with 13 bases sitting between them. The CDR3 coding sequence is TGTGCCAGCAGTTACTCACCCCTGGGGGATACTGAAGCTTTCTTT. This sequence encodes CASSYSPLGDTEAFF.

This clone was observed a few times. The CDR3 reads CASSFSRSRYF. In DNA form, the CDR3 reads TGTGCCAGCAGTTTCTCCAGATCGAGGTACTTC. The gene calls are TRBV28 and TRBJ2-5, with D uncertain. This CDR3 comprises 11 residues. Germline V gives CDR1 MDHEN, CDR2 SYDVKM. V lost 3 bases and J 13 bases, leaving 12 bases between the germline ends.

This chain uses TRBV5-1 with TRBJ2-3; no reliable D call. Germline assignment: CDR1 SGHRS and CDR2 YFSETQ. The CDR3 runs 12 residues. Between the trimmed V and J ends, which lost 4 bases and 2 bases, there was a span of 5 bases. The CDR3 sequence: CASSPDTDTQYF. The CDR3 DNA reads TGCGCCAGCAGCCCCGACACAGATACGCAGTATTTT.